This passage covers 17 T cell receptor beta chains from one sample sequenced in a study of cytomegalovirus exposure and HLA in healthy donors. PCR employed 60 Vbeta and 13 Jbeta primers. Clones were read by immunoSEQ multiplex PCR, and TCRdb kept only the in-frame ones, dropping some. There are roughly 190,000 clones in the sample; around 90% occur only once, and 1.5% to 2% lies in the top ten. The sample consisted of PBMCs. These receptors all come from a young woman in good health and CMV-seronegative.

The V gene is TRBV7-2, the J gene TRBJ2-3; 7 positions match TRBD2. Per the germline V gene, CDR1 is SGHTA and CDR2 is FQGNSA. This CDR3 spans 15 amino acids. The ends lost 4 bases at V and 2 bases at J; junction bases unmatched: 6. The CDR3 region is CASSSTSVVTDTQYF. CDR3 bases: TGTGCCAGCAGCTCCACTAGCGTTGTCACAGATACGCAGTATTTT.

The V and J genes are TRBV9 and TRBJ2-7; TRBD1 is a possible D gene (5 bases). The V gene lost 0 bases and the J gene lost 2 bases, with 12 bases spanning the gap. In germline, CDR1 is SGDLS, CDR2 YYNGEE. The CDR3 runs to 15 residues. CDR3 bases: TGTGCCAGCAGCGTAGCGGGTGACAGTGCCTACGAGCAGTACTTC. The encoded protein is CASSVAGDSAYEQYF.

The chain is built from TRBV7-2 and TRBJ1-1; D call uncertain. V lost 5 bases to trimming and J lost 1 base, with 14 bases between them. There are 15 residues in the CDR3. Germline V gene lookup returns CDR1 SGHTA and CDR2 FQGNSA. CDR3 in DNA: TGTGCCAGCAGCCCTTGGGGAGGTTCGAACACTGAAGCTTTCTTT. This gives the protein CASSPWGGSNTEAFF.

V is TRBV19 and J is TRBJ1-4; 9 nucleotides line up with TRBD1. The germline V gene encodes CDR1 LNHDA and CDR2 SQIVND (reference sequence). This CDR3 comprises 16 residues. The junction had 8 bases not matched to a gene; V was cut back by 1 base and J by 8 bases. The CDR3 DNA follows: TGTGCCAGTAGTATAGTTCCGGGACAGGGTCCGGAAAAACTGTTTTTT. Its translation: CASSIVPGQGPEKLFF. The whole variable domain, filled in from reference TRBV19 and TRBJ1-4, reads DGGITQSPKYLFRKEGQNVTLSCEQNLNHDAMYWYRQDPGQGLRLIYYSQIVNDFQKGDIAEGYSVSREKKESFPLTVTSAQKNPTAFYLCASSIVPGQGPEKLFFGSGTQLSVL.

This sequence joins TRBV9 and TRBJ1-2; D not certain. Trimming removed 3 bases from V and 4 bases from J, with 7 bases in between. Per the germline V gene, CDR1 is SGDLS and CDR2 is YYNGEE. The CDR3 length is 12 residues. The DNA for the CDR3 is TGTGCCAGCAGCGCTCCCTTCTATGGCTACACCTTC. Translation: CASSAPFYGYTF.

The V and J genes are TRBV7-8 and TRBJ2-5; no firm D call. TRBJ2-7 matches the DNA end more closely, so the J call is doubtful. This CDR3 contains 16 residues. The V gene's germline CDR1 is SGHVS and CDR2 FQNEAQ. The chain's CDR3 is CASSSTTRAGDYEQYF. The CDR3 region has the DNA TGTGCCAGCAGTTCTACGACCCGGGCCGGTGACTACGAGCAGTACTTC.

The genes are TRBV7-9 and TRBJ1-1; maybe TRBD1 (5 bases). Germline CDR1 is SEHNR and CDR2 is FQNEAQ (reference sequence). Trimming took 2 bases from V and 5 from J, leaving 12 bases between them. The CDR3 totals 14 residues. The CDR3 coding sequence is TGTGCCAGCAGCTTATGGGATCCAGGGACTGAAGCTTTCTTT. Protein: CASSLWDPGTEAFF.

V usage is TRBV6-6 and J usage is TRBJ2-1; 8 nucleotides align to TRBD2. The germline gives CDR1 MNHNY, CDR2 SVGAGI (reference sequence). V shed 4 bases, J shed 9 bases, and the junction held 11 bases outside the gene matches. This CDR3 is 15 amino acids long. The CDR3 region is CASSSGTSAGGEQFF. DNA of the CDR3: TGTGCCAGCAGTTCCGGGACTAGTGCGGGTGGTGAGCAGTTCTTC.

The rearrangement uses TRBV7-9 and TRBJ2-3, with 11 bases lining up with TRBD2. Germline V gene lookup returns CDR1 SEHNR and CDR2 FQNEAQ (reference sequence). This CDR3 is 16 amino acids long. Trimming took 3 bases from V and 3 from J; bases not matched to a gene: 5. CDR3 nucleotides: TGTGCCAGCAGCTTTATGACTAGCGGGATTACAGATACGCAGTATTTT. This encodes CASSFMTSGITDTQYF. The whole variable domain, remainder taken from reference TRBV7-9 and TRBJ2-3, is DTGVSQNPRHKITKRGQNVTFRCDPISEHNRLYWYRQTLGQGPEFLTYFQNEAQLEKSRLLSDRFSAERPKGSFSTLEIQRTEQGDSAMYLCASSFMTSGITDTQYFGPGTRLTVL.

This clone was counted a few times. V gene TRBV12-5 combines with J gene TRBJ1-5; D is perhaps TRBD1 (5 bases). V dropped 3 bases and J dropped 0 bases, with 15 bases sitting between them. The germline V gene encodes CDR1 LGHNT and CDR2 FRNRAP. CDR3 size: 17 residues. The CDR3 loop is CASGFGAILYSNQPQHF. The CDR3 DNA reads TGTGCTAGTGGTTTTGGGGCCATACTCTATAGCAATCAGCCCCAGCATTTT.

This chain connects TRBV7-6 to TRBJ2-7; 9 positions agree with TRBD1. Germline values: CDR1 SGHVS, CDR2 FNYEAQ. This CDR3 comprises 14 residues. With 2 bases clipped from V and 5 bases from J, the junction kept 4 bases outside the gene matches. The CDR3 reads CASSLRDRVDEQYF. The CDR3 DNA reads as TGTGCCAGCAGCTTACGGGACAGGGTCGACGAGCAGTACTTC.

The chain combines TRBV5-8 with TRBJ2-7; D call uncertain. This CDR3 region has 12 residues. The germline gives CDR1 SGHTS, CDR2 YDEGEE. V lost 7 bases to trimming and J lost 0 bases, with 8 bases between them. In nucleotides, the CDR3 is TGTGCCAGCGGAGACGGCTCCTACGAGCAGTACTTC. The encoded protein is CASGDGSYEQYF.

This clone has just a few counts. The rearrangement joins TRBV30 to TRBJ1-2; 8 nucleotides line up with TRBD1. Germline values: CDR1 GTSNPN, CDR2 SVGIG (reference sequence). There are 12 residues in the CDR3. Trimming at V came to 2 bases and at J to 9 bases, leaving 5 bases not matched to a gene. The chain's CDR3 is CAWSITGGSYTF. The CDR3 nucleotides read TGTGCCTGGAGTATCACAGGGGGAAGCTACACCTTC.

This sequence joins TRBV2 and TRBJ1-3; D is undetermined. V was pared by 2 bases and J by 0 bases, with 11 bases between. The CDR3 is 16 residues long. Germline loops: CDR1 SNHLY, CDR2 FYNNEI. CDR3 loop: CASSENSDSSGNTIYF. The CDR3 nucleotides are TGTGCCAGCAGTGAAAATAGCGATAGCTCTGGAAACACCATATATTTT.

This sequence joins TRBV5-1 and TRBJ2-7; the match to TRBD2 covers 10 bases. V was clipped by 0 bases and J by 9 bases; unmatched bases: 9. The CDR3 consists of 15 residues. The germline V gene encodes CDR1 SGHRS and CDR2 YFSETQ. The chain's CDR3 is CASSLARTSGEVQYF. CDR3 nucleotides: TGCGCCAGCAGCTTGGCCAGAACTAGCGGGGAGGTGCAGTACTTC. Filled out from reference TRBV5-1 and TRBJ2-7, the complete variable domain reads KAGVTQTPRYLIKTRGQQVTLSCSPISGHRSVSWYQQTPGQGLQFLFEYFSETQRNKGNFPGRFSGRQFSNSRSEMNVSTLELGDSALYLCASSLARTSGEVQYFGPGTRLTVT.

The rearrangement uses TRBV9 and TRBJ1-1; possibly TRBD1 for D (6 bases). CDR3 length: 14 residues. Germline V gives CDR1 SGDLS, CDR2 YYNGEE. With 0 bases removed from V and 6 bases from J, the gap between germline ends came to 12 bases. The CDR3 bases are TGTGCCAGCAGCGTAGATGTACAGGGCGCTGAAGCTTTCTTT. Residues: CASSVDVQGAEAFF.

The CDR3 is CASSTFAGPGELFF. The CDR3 DNA reads as TGTGCCAGTAGTACTTTTGCGGGTCCCGGGGAGCTGTTTTTT. The chain employs TRBV19 and TRBJ2-2; D perhaps matches TRBD2 (5 bases). Trimming removed 4 bases at V and 6 bases at J, with 12 bases between. Germline V gene sequence: CDR1 LNHDA, CDR2 SQIVND (reference sequence). The CDR3 contains 14 residues.